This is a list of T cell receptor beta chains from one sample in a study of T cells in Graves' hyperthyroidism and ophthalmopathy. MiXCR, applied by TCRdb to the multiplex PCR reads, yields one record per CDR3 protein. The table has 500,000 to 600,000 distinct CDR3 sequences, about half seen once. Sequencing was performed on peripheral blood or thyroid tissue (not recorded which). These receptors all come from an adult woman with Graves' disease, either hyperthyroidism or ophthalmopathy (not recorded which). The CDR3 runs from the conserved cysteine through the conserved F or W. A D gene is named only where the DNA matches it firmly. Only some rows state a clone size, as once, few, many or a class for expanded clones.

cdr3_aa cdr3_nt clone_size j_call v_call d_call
CASSGSFQETQYF TGTGCCAGCAGCGGCAGTTTCCAAGAGACCCAGTACTTC many TRBJ2-5 TRBV2 NA
CASSRTGEETQYF TGTGCCAGCAGCCGGACAGGAGAAGAGACCCAGTACTTC NA TRBJ2-5 TRBV7-9 TRBD1
CALPGQGDGDYGYTF TGTGCCCTACCGGGACAGGGGGACGGGGACTATGGCTACACCTTC NA TRBJ1-2 TRBV30 TRBD1
CASSRLPQLMGEQFF TGTGCCAGCAGTCGACTCCCGCAGCTCATGGGGGAGCAGTTCTTC NA TRBJ2-1 TRBV7-3 NA
CASSLQQETQYF TGCGCCAGCAGCTTGCAGCAAGAGACCCAGTACTTC many TRBJ2-5 TRBV28 NA
CASGQGAYTEAFF TGTGCCAGTGGACAGGGGGCGTACACTGAAGCTTTCTTT NA TRBJ1-1 TRBV25-1 TRBD1
CSASRDPRSEQYF TGCAGTGCTAGTAGGGACCCCCGATCCGAGCAGTACTTC NA TRBJ2-7 TRBV20-1 NA
CATSREETATSGGYTF TGTGCCACCAGCAGAGAAGAGACAGCAACCTCCGGTGGCTACACCTTC many TRBJ1-2 TRBV15 NA
CASSPKTPRVSGNTIHF TGTGCCAGCAGCCCTAAGACCCCCCGGGTCTCTGGAAACACCATACATTTT once TRBJ1-3 TRBV7-3 NA
CAWSIGLRRATF TGTGCCTGGTCAATAGGTTTACGGAGAGCGACCTTC many TRBJ1-2 TRBV30 NA
CASSYHQGLLFF TGTGCCAGCAGTTACCATCAGGGTCTGCTGTTTTTT NA TRBJ1-4 TRBV6-5 NA
CASRSGTSGRVHDEQYF TGTGCCAGCAGGTCCGGGACTAGCGGGAGGGTTCATGATGAGCAGTACTTC few TRBJ2-7 TRBV12-3/TRBV12-4 TRBD2
CASSRNLGSLGEQYF TGCGCCAGCAGCCGCAATTTAGGGAGTCTCGGCGAGCAGTACTTC many TRBJ2-7 TRBV4-1 NA
CASATGAANYGYTF TGCGCCAGCGCAACCGGGGCAGCAAACTATGGCTACACTTTC few TRBJ1-2 TRBV5-1 NA
CASSLDHPGSEAFF TGTGCCAGCAGCTTAGACCACCCCGGGTCTGAAGCTTTCTTT many TRBJ1-1 TRBV7-9 NA
CASSLQGGNTIYF TGTGCCAGCAGCTTACAGGGAGGAAACACCATATATTTT many TRBJ1-3 TRBV5-8 NA
CASSIITGSYDYTF TGTGCCAGCAGCATCATCACAGGATCCTACGACTACACCTTC NA TRBJ1-2 TRBV7-9 NA
CASSQMWDRAFYEQYF TGTGCCAGCAGCCAAATGTGGGACAGGGCCTTCTACGAGCAGTACTTC NA TRBJ2-7 TRBV7-2 TRBD1
CASSSLRRGRNTEAFF TGTGCCAGCAGCTCACTCAGGAGGGGCCGGAACACTGAAGCTTTCTTT many TRBJ1-1 TRBV7-2 NA
CASSLDWRGSSYEHYF TGTGCCAGCAGCTTAGATTGGCGGGGCAGTTCCTACGAGCACTACTTC NA TRBJ2-7 TRBV7-9 NA
CASSLDGRANYGYTF TGTGCCAGCAGCTTGGACGGGAGAGCTAACTATGGCTACACCTTC many TRBJ1-2 TRBV5-8 NA
CSATTGTGTTHNSPLHF TGCAGTGCTACCACCGGGACAGGGACTACCCATAATTCACCCCTCCACTTT NA TRBJ1-6 TRBV20-1 TRBD1
CASSRRDRGHGYTF TGTGCCAGCAGTCGCCGGGACAGGGGGCATGGCTACACCTTC once TRBJ1-2 TRBV7-3 TRBD1
CSVEGNGYTF TGCAGCGTTGAGGGAAATGGCTACACCTTC few TRBJ1-2 TRBV29-1 NA
CASKRQNYGYTF TGTGCCAGCAAAAGACAGAACTATGGCTACACCTTC many TRBJ1-2 TRBV12-3/TRBV12-4 NA
CASSFGGETQYF TGTGCCAGCAGCTTCGGGGGAGAGACCCAGTACTTC many TRBJ2-5 TRBV28 NA
CASSLMTDEKLFF TGCGCCAGCAGCTTGATGACGGATGAAAAACTGTTTTTT many TRBJ1-4 TRBV5-1 NA
CASSETPATNEKLFF TGTGCCAGCAGTGAAACCCCAGCAACTAATGAAAAACTGTTTTTT few TRBJ1-4 TRBV2 NA
CASSLRENTQYF TGTGCCAGCAGCTTAAGGGAAAATACGCAGTATTTT few TRBJ2-3 TRBV7-8 NA
CASSLEQPWEQYF TGCGCCAGCAGCTTGGAACAACCTTGGGAGCAGTACTTC many TRBJ2-7 TRBV5-1 NA
CASSVAGSQPQYF TGCGCCAGCAGCGTAGCAGGGAGTCAGCCCCAGTACTTC NA TRBJ2-5 TRBV4-1 NA
CASRRVDSPLHF TGTGCCAGCAGACGCGTGGATTCACCCCTCCACTTT many TRBJ1-6 TRBV6-5 NA
CASSSLQGSGEQYF TGTGCCAGCAGCTCCCTACAGGGGTCGGGCGAGCAGTACTTC many TRBJ2-7 TRBV11-2 TRBD1
CASSLGGGQGVNSYGYTF TGTGCCAGCAGCTTAGGAGGGGGACAGGGGGTTAATAGCTATGGCTACACCTTC NA TRBJ1-2 TRBV7-9 TRBD1
CASSPGRRDYSNQPQHF TGCGCCAGCAGCCCAGGGAGAAGGGATTATAGCAATCAGCCCCAGCATTTT few TRBJ1-5 TRBV5-1 NA
CASSSSTGYQPQHF TGTGCCAGCAGTTCCTCGACAGGGTATCAGCCCCAGCATTTT many TRBJ1-5 TRBV27 TRBD1
CASSYGTGNTGELFF TGCGCCAGCAGCTACGGGACAGGGAATACCGGGGAGCTGTTTTTT many TRBJ2-2 TRBV5-1 TRBD1
CASSSSGSPVGEQYF TGCGCCAGCAGCTCTAGCGGGAGCCCGGTCGGCGAGCAGTACTTC many TRBJ2-7 TRBV5-1 TRBD2
CASSTDSSNEKLFF TGTGCCAGCAGCACCGACAGTTCTAATGAAAAACTGTTTTTT many TRBJ1-4 TRBV7-9 NA
CSVSGLSLGGLFF TGCAGCGTGTCCGGGCTCTCCCTAGGGGGGCTGTTTTTT NA TRBJ2-2 TRBV29-1 NA
CASSLMGGGETQYF TGCGCCAGCAGCTTAATGGGAGGAGGAGAGACCCAGTACTTC many TRBJ2-5 TRBV5-1 NA
CASRRTGDGNTIYF TGTGCCAGCAGACGGACAGGGGATGGAAACACCATATATTTT once TRBJ1-3 TRBV28 TRBD1
CASRIGGTGELFF TGTGCCAGCAGGATCGGGGGCACCGGGGAGCTGTTTTTT many TRBJ2-2 TRBV25-1 NA
CASSTRQDCNQPQHF TGTGCCAGCAGCACCCGACAGGACTGCAATCAGCCCCAGCATTTT many TRBJ1-5 TRBV5-5 NA
CASSIVRTAGRGYTF TGTGCCAGTAGTATTGTCCGGACAGCAGGGCGTGGCTACACCTTC NA TRBJ1-2 TRBV19 NA
CASSRGQGQGYTF TGTGCCAGCAGCCGCGGACAGGGGCAGGGCTACACCTTC NA TRBJ1-2 TRBV16 TRBD1
CSVEDGPGRKTNTEAFF TGCAGCGTTGAAGACGGTCCGGGGCGAAAAACGAACACTGAAGCTTTCTTT many TRBJ1-1 TRBV29-1 NA
CASTASGQWPEAFF TGTGCCAGCACGGCCTCAGGGCAATGGCCTGAAGCTTTCTTT NA TRBJ1-1 TRBV28 NA
CATAGQGVRPQHF TGTGCCACCGCGGGACAGGGTGTGAGGCCCCAGCATTTT few TRBJ1-5 TRBV2 TRBD1
CASSEQANTGELFF TGCGCCAGCAGCGAACAAGCGAACACCGGGGAGCTGTTTTTT many TRBJ2-2 TRBV5-1 NA
CASGKQETQYF TGTGCCAGCGGGAAACAAGAGACCCAGTACTTC many TRBJ2-5 TRBV2 NA